These T cell receptor beta chains were read from a single sample in a study of graft-versus-host responses after intestinal transplantation. What these receptors recognize is not known. The data were produced by immunoSEQ multiplex PCR, yet TCRdb's version contains in-frame clones alone and is incomplete. Here the sample spans about 110,000 clones, 90% to 95% being singletons. The sample consisted of unstimulated CD8+ T cells sorted from spleen or lymph node cells, taken before transplant. All receptors come from a human donor who was the organ donor for an intestinal transplant. CDR3s include the opening cysteine and the closing phenylalanine or tryptophan. The order of the fields is clone size, J gene, V gene, D gene, CDR3 DNA, CDR3 protein. A D gene is named only where the DNA matches it firmly. Expanded clones get a size class; other rows say once, few or many, or leave the size out.

clone size: -; J gene: TRBJ1-1; V gene: TRBV11-2; D gene: -; CDR3 DNA: TGTGCCAGCAGCTCCACAGGGTGGACTGAAGCTTTCTTT; CDR3 protein: CASSSTGWTEAFF
clone size: -; J gene: TRBJ2-5; V gene: TRBV5-8; D gene: TRBD1; CDR3 DNA: TGTGCCAGCAGCTCAACAGGGGGGCACGAGACCCAGTACTTC; CDR3 protein: CASSSTGGHETQYF
clone size: -; J gene: TRBJ2-2; V gene: TRBV9; D gene: TRBD2; CDR3 DNA: TGTGCCAGCAGCGTAGCGGCTAGCGGGACTGGGGAGCTGTTTTTT; CDR3 protein: CASSVAASGTGELFF
clone size: few; J gene: TRBJ2-1; V gene: TRBV19; D gene: TRBD2; CDR3 DNA: TGTGCCAGTAGCCAGCGGGAGAGCTCCTACAATGAGCAGTTCTTC; CDR3 protein: CASSQRESSYNEQFF
clone size: -; J gene: TRBJ2-3; V gene: TRBV28; D gene: TRBD1; CDR3 DNA: TGTGCCAGCAGTTTACCGGACAGGTTTTATCCGATGGGTACGCAGTATTTT; CDR3 protein: CASSLPDRFYPMGTQYF
clone size: -; J gene: TRBJ2-2; V gene: TRBV13; D gene: TRBD1; CDR3 DNA: TGTGCCAGCAGCTTACAGGGGGTCGGGGAGCTGTTTTTT; CDR3 protein: CASSLQGVGELFF
clone size: -; J gene: TRBJ2-7; V gene: TRBV5-1; D gene: TRBD1; CDR3 DNA: TGCGCCAGCAGCTTGGTTGGGGACAGGGGTTCCTACGAGCAGTACTTC; CDR3 protein: CASSLVGDRGSYEQYF
clone size: -; J gene: TRBJ1-1; V gene: TRBV5-1; D gene: -; CDR3 DNA: TGCGCCAGCAGCTTGTGGTTGACAGCTGCGGAAGCTTTCTTT; CDR3 protein: CASSLWLTAAEAFF
clone size: -; J gene: TRBJ2-7; V gene: TRBV6-6; D gene: -; CDR3 DNA: TGTGCCAGCAGCCCGGGCCCGACCTGCGAGCAGTACTTC; CDR3 protein: CASSPGPTCEQYF
clone size: -; J gene: TRBJ2-7; V gene: TRBV19; D gene: -; CDR3 DNA: TGTGCCAGTAGTAACGGGGCCGCCTACGAGCAGTACTTC; CDR3 protein: CASSNGAAYEQYF
clone size: -; J gene: TRBJ2-7; V gene: TRBV13; D gene: -; CDR3 DNA: TGTGCCAGCAGCTTAGGTTACGAGCAGTACTTC; CDR3 protein: CASSLGYEQYF
clone size: -; J gene: TRBJ1-1; V gene: TRBV6-1; D gene: -; CDR3 DNA: TGTGCCAGCAGTGATTTACGGGGCGATGGGACTGTTGGAGCTTTCTTT; CDR3 protein: CASSDLRGDGTVGAFF
clone size: -; J gene: TRBJ2-7; V gene: TRBV29-1; D gene: TRBD2; CDR3 DNA: TGCAGCGTTGATGCCGGGACTAGCGGGAAACCCTACGAGCAGTACTTC; CDR3 protein: CSVDAGTSGKPYEQYF
clone size: -; J gene: TRBJ2-1; V gene: TRBV19; D gene: -; CDR3 DNA: TGTGCCAGTACCCGACCGGAGTCGGAGCAGTTCTTC; CDR3 protein: CASTRPESEQFF
clone size: -; J gene: TRBJ2-2; V gene: TRBV10-1; D gene: -; CDR3 DNA: TGCGCCAGCAGTGAGGGTCGGCGCGGGACAGACTCGATGGAGCTGTTTTTT; CDR3 protein: CASSEGRRGTDSMELFF
clone size: -; J gene: TRBJ1-2; V gene: TRBV4-2; D gene: TRBD1; CDR3 DNA: TGTGCCAGCAGCCAAGACGTGACAGGGGACTATGGCTACACCTTC; CDR3 protein: CASSQDVTGDYGYTF
clone size: -; J gene: TRBJ1-3; V gene: TRBV30; D gene: -; CDR3 DNA: TGTGCCTGGCGAGCTGGAAACACCATATATTTT; CDR3 protein: CAWRAGNTIYF
clone size: -; J gene: TRBJ2-2; V gene: TRBV6-6; D gene: TRBD2; CDR3 DNA: TGTGCCAGCATTGGTAGCGGGAGGGCCGGGGAGCTGTTTTTT; CDR3 protein: CASIGSGRAGELFF
clone size: -; J gene: TRBJ2-3; V gene: TRBV28; D gene: TRBD1; CDR3 DNA: TGTGCCAGCAGTGTCGGGACAGGCTTAAGCACAGATACGCAGTATTTT; CDR3 protein: CASSVGTGLSTDTQYF
clone size: -; J gene: TRBJ2-1; V gene: TRBV19; D gene: -; CDR3 DNA: TGTGCCAGTAGTATAGTGGCCAGGGTAGGGAACAATGAGCAGTTCTTC; CDR3 protein: CASSIVARVGNNEQFF
clone size: -; J gene: TRBJ2-1; V gene: TRBV19; D gene: -; CDR3 DNA: TGTGCCAGTAGTATTCTACCGGGACTCTACAATGAGCAGTTCTTC; CDR3 protein: CASSILPGLYNEQFF
clone size: -; J gene: TRBJ1-1; V gene: TRBV27; D gene: -; CDR3 DNA: TGTGCCAGCAGTTTAGGTACAGGGCCATTGAACACTGAAGCTTTCTTT; CDR3 protein: CASSLGTGPLNTEAFF
clone size: -; J gene: TRBJ2-1; V gene: TRBV7-9; D gene: -; CDR3 DNA: TGTGCCAGCAGCTTATTGGGCCTAGGATACAGGGAGCAGTTCTTC; CDR3 protein: CASSLLGLGYREQFF
clone size: -; J gene: TRBJ2-7; V gene: TRBV6-5; D gene: -; CDR3 DNA: TGTGCCAGCAGTTACTCGAATGGGCTAGTCTCCGAGCAGTACTTC; CDR3 protein: CASSYSNGLVSEQYF
clone size: few; J gene: TRBJ2-5; V gene: TRBV7-2; D gene: TRBD2; CDR3 DNA: TGTGCCAGCAGCTTAGGAGTAGCGGGAATATGGGAGACCCAGTACTTC; CDR3 protein: CASSLGVAGIWETQYF
clone size: once; J gene: TRBJ1-2; V gene: TRBV29-1; D gene: TRBD1; CDR3 DNA: TGCAGCGTGATGGACAGGGGGTATGGCTACACCTTC; CDR3 protein: CSVMDRGYGYTF
clone size: -; J gene: TRBJ2-7; V gene: TRBV7-6; D gene: -; CDR3 DNA: TGTGCCAGCAGCTTATTCGCAGGTTCGGACGAGCAGTACTTC; CDR3 protein: CASSLFAGSDEQYF
clone size: -; J gene: TRBJ2-1; V gene: TRBV5-6; D gene: TRBD2; CDR3 DNA: TGTGCCAGCAGCCGACTAGCGGGAGGAGGGTTAAATGAGCAGTTCTTC; CDR3 protein: CASSRLAGGGLNEQFF
clone size: -; J gene: TRBJ2-7; V gene: TRBV9; D gene: -; CDR3 DNA: TGTGCCAGCAGCCAAGCCAGCTCCTACGAGCAGTACTTC; CDR3 protein: CASSQASSYEQYF
clone size: -; J gene: TRBJ2-3; V gene: TRBV28; D gene: -; CDR3 DNA: TGTGCCAGCAGTCTGGGGGTAGGCAGCACAGATACGCAGTATTTT; CDR3 protein: CASSLGVGSTDTQYF
clone size: -; J gene: TRBJ1-2; V gene: TRBV29-1; D gene: -; CDR3 DNA: TGCAGCGTTGAATGGTCCAGGGACTATGGCTACACCTTC; CDR3 protein: CSVEWSRDYGYTF
clone size: -; J gene: TRBJ2-7; V gene: TRBV29-1; D gene: -; CDR3 DNA: TGCAGCGTTGAGACATCCTACGAGCAGTACTTC; CDR3 protein: CSVETSYEQYF
clone size: -; J gene: TRBJ1-2; V gene: TRBV18; D gene: -; CDR3 DNA: TGTGCCAGCTCGCGACTAGACAGCCCCTATGGCTACACCTTC; CDR3 protein: CASSRLDSPYGYTF
clone size: -; J gene: TRBJ2-1; V gene: TRBV13; D gene: -; CDR3 DNA: TGTGCCAGCAGCTTAGGCACAACAGGGTTCTTC; CDR3 protein: CASSLGTTGFF
clone size: -; J gene: TRBJ2-4; V gene: TRBV6-1; D gene: -; CDR3 DNA: TGTGCCAGCAGAGGGGGGAACATTCAGTACTTC; CDR3 protein: CASRGGNIQYF
clone size: -; J gene: TRBJ2-7; V gene: TRBV6-5; D gene: TRBD2; CDR3 DNA: TGTGCCAGCAGATTCGGGACTAGCGGGAGAACTGAACAGTACTTC; CDR3 protein: CASRFGTSGRTEQYF
clone size: -; J gene: TRBJ2-5; V gene: TRBV6-6; D gene: -; CDR3 DNA: TGTGCCAGCGCGCGGCCCTTCATTGGGGACCAGTACTTC; CDR3 protein: CASARPFIGDQYF
clone size: -; J gene: TRBJ2-3; V gene: TRBV5-5; D gene: -; CDR3 DNA: TGTGCCAGCAGCTTGCGACCAACTGGCACAGATACGCAGTATTTT; CDR3 protein: CASSLRPTGTDTQYF
clone size: -; J gene: TRBJ1-1; V gene: TRBV4-1; D gene: -; CDR3 DNA: TGCGCCAGCAGCCGACTGGAAGGAGGGGACACTGAAGCTTTCTTT; CDR3 protein: CASSRLEGGDTEAFF
clone size: -; J gene: TRBJ2-3; V gene: TRBV5-4; D gene: TRBD2; CDR3 DNA: TGTGCCAGCAGTCCGGACTGGACTAGCGGGAATTCCACAGATACGCAGTATTTT; CDR3 protein: CASSPDWTSGNSTDTQYF
clone size: -; J gene: TRBJ2-1; V gene: TRBV27; D gene: TRBD2; CDR3 DNA: TGTGCCACCTCCCCGTCTAGCGGGATTCCCAGCTCCTACAATGAGCAGTTCTTC; CDR3 protein: CATSPSSGIPSSYNEQFF
clone size: -; J gene: TRBJ2-7; V gene: TRBV4-3; D gene: TRBD1; CDR3 DNA: TGCGCCAGCAGCCAAGAGACAGGGCCCTACGAGCAGTACTTC; CDR3 protein: CASSQETGPYEQYF
clone size: -; J gene: TRBJ2-3; V gene: TRBV7-2; D gene: TRBD2; CDR3 DNA: TGTGCCAGCAGCTTAGCTAGCGGGGGCACAGATACGCAGTATTTT; CDR3 protein: CASSLASGGTDTQYF
clone size: -; J gene: TRBJ2-7; V gene: TRBV11-2; D gene: -; CDR3 DNA: TGTGCCAGCAGCCTAGGACGCAGCTACGAGCAGTACTTC; CDR3 protein: CASSLGRSYEQYF
clone size: -; J gene: TRBJ1-1; V gene: TRBV30; D gene: TRBD1; CDR3 DNA: TGTGCCTGGAGTGTACTCCCAGGGGGCGCCGACACTGAAGCTTTCTTT; CDR3 protein: CAWSVLPGGADTEAFF